The 17 T cell receptor beta chains listed next were all sequenced from one sample in a study of tumor-infiltrating lymphocytes in primary liver carcinoma. The researchers obtained blood RNA from unsorted whole blood and also extracted germline DNA. The input was about 490 ng total RNA; TCR beta cDNA was made from it with a constant-region primer. Generation of the TCR beta libraries relied on three nested multiplex PCR rounds using slightly modified ARM-PCR. Researchers ran the first two PCR rounds for ten to eleven cycles each with TRBV1-TRBV30 forward primers and a C-beta reverse primer. One entry per CDR3 protein, called by TCRdb with MiXCR from the multiplex PCR reads. The sample lists hundreds of thousands of distinct CDR3 sequences, roughly three fifths occurring once. Specimen: peripheral blood. The receptors come from a woman aged 25 to 45 with primary liver carcinoma and hepatitis B virus infection.

This clonotype was detected only a few times. The chain combines TRBV7-9 with TRBJ2-7, with D perhaps matching TRBD2 (5 bases). This CDR3 spans 14 amino acids. CDR1 and CDR2 (germline): SEHNR, FQNEAQ (reference sequence). The germline V and J ends were trimmed by 5 bases and 6 bases, with 17 bases remaining between them. CDR3 DNA sequence: TGTGCCAGCAGCCCCGTCGCGGGTTCGGGCGAGCAGTACTTC. This translates into CASSPVAGSGEQYF.

On this clonotype itself: Compared with germline, one end of the junction differs, possibly owing to a read error. The chain is built from TRBV11-2 and TRBJ2-1; D perhaps matches TRBD1 (5 bases). The length of the CDR3 is 14 residues. Germline V gene sequence: CDR1 SGHAT, CDR2 FQNNGV. CDR3 sequence: CANSFPSGRNEQFF. The CDR3 DNA sequence: TGTGCCAACAGCTTTCCCTCAGGGCGCAATGAGCAGTTCTTC.

On this clonotype itself: This clone may be a read error of a much larger clone one base away. It is likely a read error, because the conserved phenylalanine at the end of the CDR3 is missing. In DNA form, the CDR3 reads TGTGCCGCCGGGACAGGGTACGAGCAGTACTCC. Encoded protein: CAAGTGYEQYS. The rearrangement joins TRBV10-3 to TRBJ2-7, with TRBD1 matching 9 bases. CDR3 length equals 11 residues. Germline CDR1 reads ENHRY; CDR2 reads SYGVKD. The V and J ends lost 11 bases and 4 bases, in that order; junction bases with no gene match: 3.

The V call is TRBV5-4, the J call TRBJ2-5; D not certain. V was clipped by 2 bases and J by 5 bases, with 13 bases between them. The CDR3 totals 14 residues. The germline CDR1 and CDR2 sequences are SGHNT and YYREEE (reference sequence). The CDR3 sequence: CASSLMASEETQYF. The CDR3 DNA reads TGTGCCAGCAGCTTAATGGCCTCTGAGGAGACCCAGTACTTC. The complete variable domain, with remaining parts taken from reference TRBV5-4 and TRBJ2-5, reads ETGVTQSPTHLIKTRGQQVTLRCSSQSGHNTVSWYQQALGQGPQFIFQYYREEENGRGNFPPRFSGLQFPNYSSELNVNALELDDSALYLCASSLMASEETQYFGPGTRLLVL.

The chain employs TRBV5-6 and TRBJ2-6, with D hard to call. Trimming left V 4 bases short and J 0 bases short, with 8 bases between. This CDR3 has 15 residues. Germline V gives CDR1 SGHDT, CDR2 YYEEEE. CDR3: CASSRFHSGANVLTF. The DNA for the CDR3 is TGTGCCAGCAGCCGATTCCACTCTGGGGCCAACGTCCTGACTTTC.

Comment on this clonotype: One end of the junction varies from germline; a read error may be responsible. The rearrangement joins TRBV29-1 to TRBJ1-5, with 7 bases identical to TRBD1. The V gene's germline CDR1 is SQVTM and CDR2 ANQGSEA. The CDR3 consists of 12 residues. CDR3 sequence (DNA): TGCAGCGTTAGGGACAGCAATCAGTCCCAGCATTTT. It specifies CSVRDSNQSQHF.

The chain couples TRBV11-2 to TRBJ2-7, with D uncertain. Germline values: CDR1 SGHAT, CDR2 FQNNGV. The CDR3 covers 14 residues. The V end lost 3 bases, the J end lost 4 bases, and 13 bases lay between the germline ends. The CDR3 here is CASSFAHGSYEQYF. The CDR3 DNA is TGTGCCAGCAGCTTCGCACACGGGTCTTACGAGCAGTACTTC.

V usage is TRBV12-3 or TRBV12-4 and J usage is TRBJ1-5; D call uncertain. This CDR3 comprises 11 residues. V dropped 6 bases and J dropped 11 bases, with 11 bases sitting between them. CDR3: CASSFDPTQHF. Here the CDR3 DNA reads TGTGCCAGCAGCTTCGACCCGACCCAGCATTTT.

This clonotype was counted ten times or more. The chain employs TRBV13 and TRBJ2-1; no clear D gene. Germline V gene lookup returns CDR1 PRHDT and CDR2 FYEKMQ (reference sequence). This CDR3 contains 17 residues. V shed 0 bases and J shed 4 bases, with 16 bases lying between them. The CDR3 reads CASSLGRAPTSYNEQFF. In nucleotides, the CDR3 is TGTGCCAGCAGCTTAGGCCGGGCCCCCACCTCATACAATGAGCAGTTCTTC. Complete variable domain (other parts from reference TRBV13 and TRBJ2-1): AAGVIQSPRHLIKEKRETATLKCYPIPRHDTVYWYQQGPGQDPQFLISFYEKMQSDKGSIPDRFSAQQFSDYHSELNMSSLELGDSALYFCASSLGRAPTSYNEQFFGPGTRLTVL.

This clonotype was counted only a few times. The rearrangement links TRBV6-2 or TRBV6-3 to TRBJ2-1; 12 nucleotides match TRBD2. This CDR3 spans 16 amino acids. The germline CDR1 and CDR2 sequences are MNHEY and SVGEGT. Trimming removed 8 bases from V and 3 bases from J; junction bases left unmatched: 8. The DNA for the CDR3 is TGTGCCAGCGCTTCCGGACTAGCGGGGAGCTACAATGAGCAGTTCTTC. This sequence encodes CASASGLAGSYNEQFF.

A word on this clonotype: At one end, the junction sequence differs from germline, possibly due to a read error. The chain uses TRBV5-5 and TRBJ2-3; no clear D. Germline assignment: CDR1 SGHKS and CDR2 YYEKEE (reference sequence). The CDR3 has 16 amino acids. This chain's CDR3 is CANSLVTLTGTETQYF. For the CDR3, the DNA is TGTGCCAACAGCTTGGTAACCCTTACCGGAACAGAAACGCAGTATTTT.

For this clonotype: One junction end disagrees with the germline gene, perhaps due to a read error. The rearrangement joins TRBV6-5 to TRBJ1-2; D is unresolved. Germline CDR1 MNHEY, CDR2 SVGAGI. The CDR3 totals 13 residues. The CDR3 is CASSYSFNYGYTF. The CDR3 DNA is TGTGCCAGCAGTTATAGCTTCAATTATGGGTACACCTTC.

Comments on this clonotype: This may be a read error, as it is one base from a much larger clone. The J gene is TRBJ2-6, the V gene TRBV11-2; no definite D call. The CDR3 length is 20 residues. Germline V lookup: CDR1 SGHAT, CDR2 FQNNGV. The CDR3 coding sequence is TGTGCCAGCATCTTAATCGGTTCGGCAGGAAGGCCCGCCGGGGCCAACGTCCTGACTTTC. Translated, it gives CASILIGSAGRPAGANVLTF.

This clonotype was picked up a small number of times. The chain combines TRBV4-3 with TRBJ2-1; TRBD2 is a possible D gene (5 bases). The CDR3 runs to 16 residues. Trimming stripped 0 bases from V and 7 bases from J, with 16 bases between. From germline, CDR1 is LGHNA and CDR2 YSLEER. The CDR3, as DNA: TGCGCCAGCAGCCAAGATCACACGGGGTTCGGAAATGAGCAGTTCTTC. As protein: CASSQDHTGFGNEQFF.

This clonotype has at least ten counts. The CDR3 loop is CASSQALTGAVNTIYF. CDR3 nucleotides: TGCGCCAGCAGCCAAGCTCTCACAGGGGCTGTAAACACCATATATTTT. The V call is TRBV4-3, the J call TRBJ1-3; TRBD1 agrees at 7 bases. The CDR3 consists of 16 residues. J lost 6 bases, V lost 1 base, and 9 bases had no gene match. Germline CDR1 is LGHNA and CDR2 is YSLEER.

About this clonotype: A read error may produce the germline difference seen at one junction end. CDR3 sequence: CVSSRRDRRTSSSYNEQFF. CDR3 sequence (DNA): TGTGTCAGCAGCCGCCGGGACAGGAGAACCTCTAGCTCCTACAATGAGCAGTTCTTC. The chain is built from TRBV2 and TRBJ2-1; the match to TRBD1 covers 8 bases. The CDR3 sequence is 19 residues long. Looked up from germline, CDR1 is SNHLY and CDR2 is FYNNEI.

As regards this clonotype: At one of its ends the junction is not consistent with the germline gene, which may arise from a read error. This chain links TRBV6-2 or TRBV6-3 with TRBJ2-1, with 7 positions matching TRBD1. This CDR3 spans 15 amino acids. The germline gives CDR1 MNHEY, CDR2 SVGEGT. The CDR3 here is CASTPRDSSYIEQFF. The CDR3 region has the DNA TGTGCCAGCACCCCCCGGGACAGTTCTTACATTGAGCAGTTCTTC.